The subject of this entry is one TCR beta chain. This library used roughly 400 ng RNA and molecular barcoded adaptors spanning alpha/delta and beta/gamma chains. Via MiXCR, TCRdb re-called the reads, giving one row per CDR3 protein. The table includes approximately 50,000 distinct CDR3 sequences, approximately 22% detected once. The source of the sample is a study of read filtering for tumor transcriptome and immune sequencing. Study background: Revised staging placed fewer than ten patients in R-ISS I, 15 to 20 in II, 6 or 7 in III.

This TCR derives from a donor at least 40 years old with multiple myeloma. The specimen was a population of CD138-negative cells sorted from bone marrow.

The CDR3 reads CSVGMGPGQETQYF. CDR3 bases: TGCAGCGTTGGAATGGGGCCAGGACAAGAGACCCAGTACTTC. The chain couples TRBV29-1 to TRBJ2-5; D might be TRBD1 (5 bases). There are 14 residues in the CDR3. Trimming took off 4 bases at V and 2 bases at J, with 14 bases between the two ends. The germline CDR1 and CDR2 sequences are SQVTM and ANQGSEA.